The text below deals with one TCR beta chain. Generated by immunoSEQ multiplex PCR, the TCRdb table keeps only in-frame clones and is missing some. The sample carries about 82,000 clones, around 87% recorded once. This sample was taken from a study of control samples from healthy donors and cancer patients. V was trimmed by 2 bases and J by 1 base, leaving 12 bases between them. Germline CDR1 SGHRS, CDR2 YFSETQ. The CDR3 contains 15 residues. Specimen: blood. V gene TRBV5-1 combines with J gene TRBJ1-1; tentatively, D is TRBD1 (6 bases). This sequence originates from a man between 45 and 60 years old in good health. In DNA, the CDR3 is TGCGCCAGCAGCTTATTAGGGGACACGAACACTGAAGCTTTCTTT. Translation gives CASSLLGDTNTEAFF.